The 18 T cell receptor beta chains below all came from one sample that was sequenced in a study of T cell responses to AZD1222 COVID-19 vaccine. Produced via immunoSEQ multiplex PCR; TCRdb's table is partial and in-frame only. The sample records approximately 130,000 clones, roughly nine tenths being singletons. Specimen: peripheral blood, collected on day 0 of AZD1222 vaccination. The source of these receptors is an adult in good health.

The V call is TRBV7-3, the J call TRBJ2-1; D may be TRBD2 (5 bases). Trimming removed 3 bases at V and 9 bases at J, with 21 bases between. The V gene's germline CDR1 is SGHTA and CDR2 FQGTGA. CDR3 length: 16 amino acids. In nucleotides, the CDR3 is TGTGCCAGCAGCTTCGGAGAGGGAGCGGTTCTGGGTGAGCAGTTCTTC. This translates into CASSFGEGAVLGEQFF.

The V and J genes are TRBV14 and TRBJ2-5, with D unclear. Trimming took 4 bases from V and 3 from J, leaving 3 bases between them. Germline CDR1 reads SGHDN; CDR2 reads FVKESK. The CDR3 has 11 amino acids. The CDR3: CASSREETQYF. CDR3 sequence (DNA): TGTGCCAGCAGCCGGGAAGAGACCCAGTACTTC. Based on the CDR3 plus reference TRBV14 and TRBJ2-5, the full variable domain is EAGVTQFPSHSVIEKGQTVTLRCDPISGHDNLYWYRRVMGKEIKFLLHFVKESKQDESGMPNNRFLAERTGGTYSTLKVQPAELEDSGVYFCASSREETQYFGPGTRLLVL.

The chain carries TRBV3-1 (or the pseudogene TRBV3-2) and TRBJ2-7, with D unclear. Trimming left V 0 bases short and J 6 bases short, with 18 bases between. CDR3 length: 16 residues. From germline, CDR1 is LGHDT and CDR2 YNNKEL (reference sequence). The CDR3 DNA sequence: TGTGCCAGCAGCCAAGAGTTGGTTAAGGTATCGGGCGAGCAGTACTTC. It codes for CASSQELVKVSGEQYF.

CDR3 in DNA: TGTGCCACCAGTGATTCTCGTAGGGTGGCGGAGACCCAGTACTTC. Translating it yields CATSDSRRVAETQYF. The chain combines TRBV24-1 with TRBJ2-5, with D uncertain. Trimming stripped 2 bases from V and 5 bases from J, with 14 bases between. The CDR3 has 15 amino acids. CDR1 KGHDR and CDR2 SFDVKD come from the germline V gene.

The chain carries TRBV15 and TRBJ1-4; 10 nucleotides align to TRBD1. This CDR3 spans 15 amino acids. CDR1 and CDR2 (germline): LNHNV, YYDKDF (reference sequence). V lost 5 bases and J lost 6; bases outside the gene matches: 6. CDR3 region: CATSPDRGPYEKLFF. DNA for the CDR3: TGTGCCACCAGCCCAGACAGGGGGCCCTATGAAAAACTGTTTTTT.

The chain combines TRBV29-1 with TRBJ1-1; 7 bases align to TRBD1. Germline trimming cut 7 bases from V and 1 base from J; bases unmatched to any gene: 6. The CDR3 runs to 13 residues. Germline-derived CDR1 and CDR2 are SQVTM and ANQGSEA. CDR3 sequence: CSAVDRRNTEAFF. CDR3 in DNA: TGCAGCGCAGTGGACAGGCGGAACACTGAAGCTTTCTTT.

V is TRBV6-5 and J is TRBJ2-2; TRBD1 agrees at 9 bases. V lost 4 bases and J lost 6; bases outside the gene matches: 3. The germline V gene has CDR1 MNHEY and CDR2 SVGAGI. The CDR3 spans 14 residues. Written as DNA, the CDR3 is TGTGCCAGCAGTTGGGACAGGGTATCCGGGGAGCTGTTTTTT. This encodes CASSWDRVSGELFF.

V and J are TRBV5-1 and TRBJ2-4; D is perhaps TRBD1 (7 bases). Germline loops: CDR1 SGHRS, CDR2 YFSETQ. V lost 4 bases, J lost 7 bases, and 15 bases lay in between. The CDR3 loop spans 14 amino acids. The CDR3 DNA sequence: TGCGCCAGCAGCCATGGAGGGGGCTGGAACATTCAGTACTTC. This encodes CASSHGGGWNIQYF.

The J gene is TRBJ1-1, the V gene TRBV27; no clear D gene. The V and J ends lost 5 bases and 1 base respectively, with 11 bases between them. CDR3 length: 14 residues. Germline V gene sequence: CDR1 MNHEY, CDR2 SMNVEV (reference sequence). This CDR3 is CASSAYRGNTEAFF. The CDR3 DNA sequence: TGTGCCAGCAGTGCCTATCGGGGGAACACTGAAGCTTTCTTT.

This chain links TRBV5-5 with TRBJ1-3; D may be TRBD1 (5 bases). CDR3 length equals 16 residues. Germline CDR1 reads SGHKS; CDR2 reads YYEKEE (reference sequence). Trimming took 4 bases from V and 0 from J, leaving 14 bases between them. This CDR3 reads CASSTRDGYSGNTIYF. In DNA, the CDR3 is TGTGCCAGCAGCACACGGGACGGCTACTCTGGAAACACCATATATTTT.

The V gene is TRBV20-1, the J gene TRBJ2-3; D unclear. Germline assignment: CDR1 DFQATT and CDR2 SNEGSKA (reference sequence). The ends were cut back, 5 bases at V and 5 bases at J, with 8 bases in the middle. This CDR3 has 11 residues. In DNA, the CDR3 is TGCAGTGCTTTAATCGTAGATACGCAGTATTTT. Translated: CSALIVDTQYF.

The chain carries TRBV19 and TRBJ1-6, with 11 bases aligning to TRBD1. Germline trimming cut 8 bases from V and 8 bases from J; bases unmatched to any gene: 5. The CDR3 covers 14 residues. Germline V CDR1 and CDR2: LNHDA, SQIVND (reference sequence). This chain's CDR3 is CASVPGQGDSPLHF. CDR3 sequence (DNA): TGTGCCAGTGTACCGGGACAGGGGGATTCACCCCTCCACTTT.

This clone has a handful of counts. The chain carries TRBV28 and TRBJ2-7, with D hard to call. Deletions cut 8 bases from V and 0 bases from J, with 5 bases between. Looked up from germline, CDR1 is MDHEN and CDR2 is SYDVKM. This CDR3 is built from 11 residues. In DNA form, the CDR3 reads TGTGCCAGCTGGAGCTCCTACGAGCAGTACTTC. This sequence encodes CASWSSYEQYF.

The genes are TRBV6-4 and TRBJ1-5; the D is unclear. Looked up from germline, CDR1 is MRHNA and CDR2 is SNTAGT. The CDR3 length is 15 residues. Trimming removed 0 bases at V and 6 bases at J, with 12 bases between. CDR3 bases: TGTGCCAGCAGTGACTCGGGTTTTGAGGGTCAGCCCCAGCATTTT. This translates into CASSDSGFEGQPQHF.

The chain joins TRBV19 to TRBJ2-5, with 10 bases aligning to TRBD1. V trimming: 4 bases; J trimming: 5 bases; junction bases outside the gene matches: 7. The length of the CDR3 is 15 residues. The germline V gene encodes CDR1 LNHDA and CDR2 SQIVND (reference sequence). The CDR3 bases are TGTGCCAGTAGTACCCCGGGACAGGGGTGGGAGACCCAGTACTTC. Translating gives CASSTPGQGWETQYF.

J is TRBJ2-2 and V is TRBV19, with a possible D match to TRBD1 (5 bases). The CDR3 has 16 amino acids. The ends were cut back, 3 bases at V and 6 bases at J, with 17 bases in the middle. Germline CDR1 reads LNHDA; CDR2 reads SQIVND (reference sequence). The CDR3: CASSIRQGVIPGELFF. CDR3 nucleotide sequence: TGTGCCAGTAGTATTAGACAAGGGGTCATTCCCGGGGAGCTGTTTTTT.

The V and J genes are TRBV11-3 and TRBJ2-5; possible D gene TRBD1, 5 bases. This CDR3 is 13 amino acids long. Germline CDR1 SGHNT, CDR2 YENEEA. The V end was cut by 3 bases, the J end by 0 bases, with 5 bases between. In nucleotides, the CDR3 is TGTGCCAGCAGCTTGGACAACCAAGAGACCCAGTACTTC. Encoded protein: CASSLDNQETQYF.

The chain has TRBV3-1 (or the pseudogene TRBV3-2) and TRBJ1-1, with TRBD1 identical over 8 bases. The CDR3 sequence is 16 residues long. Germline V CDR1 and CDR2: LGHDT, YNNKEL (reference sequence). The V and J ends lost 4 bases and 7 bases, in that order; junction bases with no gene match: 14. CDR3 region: CASSRTAGQGGGEAFF. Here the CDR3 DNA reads TGTGCCAGCAGCCGGACCGCAGGACAGGGAGGAGGTGAAGCTTTCTTT.